The 29 T cell receptor beta chains in this list originate from one sample, sequenced in a study of blood T cell repertoires in COVID-19. This table comes from immunoSEQ multiplex PCR, and its TCRdb copy is limited to in-frame clones, with some not included. The data hold around 270,000 clones, with less than 90% observed a single time. The sequenced sample was peripheral blood. Receptor source: a man aged 60 to 75 with acute or convalescent COVID-19.

The DNA of the CDR3 is TGTGCCAGCAGCCAAGTACAGACAACTAATGAAAAACTGTTTTTT. Translating gives CASSQVQTTNEKLFF. V gene TRBV3-1 (or the pseudogene TRBV3-2) combines with J gene TRBJ1-4; D call uncertain. This CDR3 has 15 residues. Per the germline V gene, CDR1 is LGHDT and CDR2 is YNNKEL (reference sequence). V dropped 1 base and J dropped 0 bases, with 6 bases sitting between them.

A single count supports this clone. The chain combines TRBV28 with TRBJ2-2; 7 nucleotides match TRBD1. Per germline, CDR1 MDHEN and CDR2 SYDVKM. The CDR3 is 14 residues long. V lost 5 bases and J lost 3; bases outside the gene matches: 3. The CDR3 here is CASSRTGDTGELFF. CDR3 sequence (DNA): TGTGCCAGCAGTCGTACAGGGGACACCGGGGAGCTGTTTTTT.

The V call is TRBV3-1 (or the pseudogene TRBV3-2), the J call TRBJ2-7, with a tentative D call TRBD1 (7 bases). Trimming stripped 10 bases from V and 0 bases from J, with 10 bases between. CDR3 length equals 12 residues. Germline CDR1 reads LGHDT; CDR2 reads YNNKEL (reference sequence). This CDR3 reads CATGDSSYEQYF. DNA of the CDR3: TGTGCCACGGGGGACAGCTCCTACGAGCAGTACTTC.

The CDR3 region is CAISPAGGRNTEAFF. CDR3 DNA sequence: TGTGCCATCAGCCCCGCGGGGGGCCGGAACACTGAAGCTTTCTTT. The rearrangement joins TRBV10-3 to TRBJ1-1; the D gene is possibly TRBD1 (6 bases). The germline CDR1 and CDR2 sequences are ENHRY and SYGVKD. V lost 6 bases and J lost 1, with 15 bases in between. This CDR3 is 15 amino acids long.

The V gene is TRBV5-1, the J gene TRBJ1-2; a weak D match, TRBD1 (5 bases). Germline lookup yields CDR1 SGHRS and CDR2 YFSETQ. The CDR3 loop spans 14 amino acids. The V gene lost 4 bases and the J gene lost 8 bases, with 18 bases spanning the gap. The chain's CDR3 is CASSARQPPGGYTF. The CDR3 region has the DNA TGCGCCAGCAGCGCCCGACAGCCACCCGGAGGCTACACCTTC.

This clone was observed a few times. This sequence joins TRBV3-1 (or the pseudogene TRBV3-2) and TRBJ2-3, with 12 bases lining up with TRBD2. The ends lost 5 bases at V and 0 bases at J; junction bases unmatched: 3. Germline V gives CDR1 LGHDT, CDR2 YNNKEL (reference sequence). The CDR3 contains 16 residues. CDR3 coding DNA: TGTGCCAGCAGCTCCGGACTAGCGGGGAGCACAGATACGCAGTATTTT. Protein sequence: CASSSGLAGSTDTQYF.

This chain joins TRBV27 and TRBJ2-2; the match to TRBD2 covers 9 bases. The CDR3 has 14 amino acids. The germline CDR1 and CDR2 sequences are MNHEY and SMNVEV (reference sequence). V lost 10 bases, J lost 5 bases, and 8 bases stayed unmatched. The CDR3 nucleotides read TGTGCCACCCTCGCGGGAGGGGGGACCGGGGAGCTGTTTTTT. Translation gives CATLAGGGTGELFF.

The chain couples TRBV5-1 to TRBJ1-2; 9 bases fit TRBD1. CDR1 is SGHRS and CDR2 is YFSETQ in the germline V gene. The CDR3 consists of 11 residues. Trimming took 9 bases from V and 8 from J; bases not matched to a gene: 5. CDR3 sequence (DNA): TGCGCCAACACAGGGGGCTCAGGCTACACCTTC. This sequence encodes CANTGGSGYTF.

This clone occurred a few times. The chain is built from TRBV9 and TRBJ2-1; 9 bases map to TRBD2. Trimming took 0 bases from V and 7 from J; bases not matched to a gene: 2. In germline, CDR1 is SGDLS, CDR2 YYNGEE. This CDR3 has 14 amino acids. CDR3 region: CASSVEAGGNEQFF. The CDR3 region has the DNA TGTGCCAGCAGCGTAGAGGCGGGAGGGAATGAGCAGTTCTTC.

This clone occurred a few times. The J gene is TRBJ1-1, the V gene TRBV28, with 11 bases matching TRBD1. V lost 4 bases, J lost 4 bases, and 8 bases stayed unmatched. The length of the CDR3 is 16 residues. Germline CDR1 MDHEN, CDR2 SYDVKM. The CDR3 DNA reads TGTGCCAGCAGTTCTAGGACAGGGGGCGCAGTCACTGAAGCTTTCTTT. Protein sequence: CASSSRTGGAVTEAFF. Complete variable domain (other parts from reference TRBV28 and TRBJ1-1): DVKVTQSSRYLVKRTGEKVFLECVQDMDHENMFWYRQDPGLGLRLIYFSYDVKMKEKGDIPEGYSVSREKKERFSLILESASTNQTSMYLCASSSRTGGAVTEAFFGQGTRLTVV.

This clone was observed a few times. The chain uses TRBV28 and TRBJ2-3, with D tentatively TRBD1 (5 bases). CDR3 length equals 16 residues. V lost 5 bases, J lost 5 bases, and 20 bases lay in between. CDR1 and CDR2 from the germline V gene are MDHEN and SYDVKM. The CDR3 DNA sequence: TGTGCCAGCAGTCCCTTGGGAACTATTCAGGGAGATACGCAGTATTTT. The encoded protein is CASSPLGTIQGDTQYF. The variable domain in full, with the rest retrieved from reference TRBV28 and TRBJ2-3, is DVKVTQSSRYLVKRTGEKVFLECVQDMDHENMFWYRQDPGLGLRLIYFSYDVKMKEKGDIPEGYSVSREKKERFSLILESASTNQTSMYLCASSPLGTIQGDTQYFGPGTRLTVL.

The J gene is TRBJ2-1, the V gene TRBV28, with a weak D call TRBD1 (6 bases). The V end lost 6 bases, the J end lost 0 bases, and 15 bases lay between the germline ends. Germline V CDR1 and CDR2: MDHEN, SYDVKM. This CDR3 comprises 16 residues. This CDR3 is CASSRGDVSSYNEQFF. The CDR3 bases are TGTGCCAGCAGCAGGGGCGACGTAAGCTCCTACAATGAGCAGTTCTTC.

The J gene is TRBJ2-2, the V gene TRBV9; TRBD1 matches 9 bases. CDR3 length: 15 amino acids. Germline lookup yields CDR1 SGDLS and CDR2 YYNGEE. Unmatched junction bases numbered 7, after V lost 4 bases and J lost 6 bases. The CDR3 DNA reads TGTGCCAGCAGCTTACAGGGGGCTGGTGCCGGGGAGCTGTTTTTT. The encoded protein is CASSLQGAGAGELFF.

The rearrangement uses TRBV7-3 and TRBJ1-1; perhaps TRBD1 as D (5 bases). Germline CDR1 reads SGHTA; CDR2 reads FQGTGA. CDR3 size: 13 residues. V was cut by 5 bases and J by 4 bases, with 11 bases left in between. CDR3 sequence (DNA): TGTGCCAGCAGCCCCGGGAGGGGCACTGAAGCTTTCTTT. It yields the protein CASSPGRGTEAFF. Based on the CDR3 plus reference TRBV7-3 and TRBJ1-1, the full variable domain is GAGVSQTPSNKVTEKGKYVELRCDPISGHTALYWYRQSLGQGPEFLIYFQGTGAADDSGLPNDRFFAVRPEGSVSTLKIQRTERGDSAVYLCASSPGRGTEAFFGQGTRLTVV.

The chain has TRBV6-2 or TRBV6-3 and TRBJ2-1; the D gene is possibly TRBD2 (5 bases). This CDR3 contains 17 residues. From germline, CDR1 is MNHEY and CDR2 SVGEGT. Trimming took 0 bases from V and 2 from J, leaving 14 bases between them. CDR3 DNA sequence: TGTGCCAGCAGTTACTCGAGCCTGGGGAGTACCTACAATGAGCAGTTCTTC. Its protein is CASSYSSLGSTYNEQFF.

The chain carries TRBV15 and TRBJ2-4; 10 bases map to TRBD2. The V gene's germline CDR1 is LNHNV and CDR2 YYDKDF (reference sequence). V lost 0 bases to trimming and J lost 0 bases; unmatched junction nucleotides: 8. CDR3 length: 19 residues. CDR3 region: CATSRDLLAGSLAKNIQYF. The CDR3 DNA reads as TGTGCCACCAGCAGAGATTTACTAGCGGGGTCTCTAGCCAAAAACATTCAGTACTTC.

In its sample, this clone was seen a few times. The chain carries TRBV6-2 or TRBV6-3 and TRBJ1-4; D is perhaps TRBD1 (5 bases). This CDR3 comprises 13 residues. V was trimmed by 4 bases and J by 10 bases, leaving 13 bases between them. Germline V CDR1 and CDR2: MNHEY, SVGEGT. The chain's CDR3 is CASSWRDGVKLFF. CDR3 bases: TGTGCCAGCAGTTGGCGGGACGGCGTAAAACTGTTTTTT.

Only one count was recorded for this clone. This chain connects TRBV11-3 to TRBJ1-5; perhaps TRBD1 as D (6 bases). This CDR3 comprises 16 residues. The germline gives CDR1 SGHNT, CDR2 YENEEA. Trimming removed 6 bases at V and 3 bases at J, with 18 bases between. In DNA form, the CDR3 reads TGTGCCAGCAGGCATTCCTTACAGGGAATCAATCAGCCCCAGCATTTT. As protein: CASRHSLQGINQPQHF.

V gene TRBV7-2 combines with J gene TRBJ2-1; TRBD2 matches 14 bases. Germline loops: CDR1 SGHTA, CDR2 FQGNSA. V shed 6 bases and J 8 bases; nucleotides not matched to a gene: 6. The CDR3 has 15 amino acids. CDR3 in amino acids: CASSGLAGGKDEQFF. As DNA, the CDR3 is TGTGCCAGCAGTGGACTAGCGGGAGGTAAGGATGAGCAGTTCTTC.

The CDR3 coding sequence is TGTGCCAGCAGCCAAGCGGGCACTGAAGCTTTCTTT. Translation: CASSQAGTEAFF. The chain is built from TRBV16 and TRBJ1-1; D uncertain. Trimming removed 2 bases from V and 4 bases from J, with 5 bases in between. Germline lookup yields CDR1 KGHSY and CDR2 FQNENV. This CDR3 contains 12 residues.

The chain combines TRBV14 with TRBJ1-3, with D uncertain. Trimming removed 1 base from V and 0 bases from J, with 10 bases in between. Germline lookup yields CDR1 SGHDN and CDR2 FVKESK. CDR3 size: 16 residues. The CDR3, as DNA: TGTGCCAGCAGCCAAGGTCGGGTGAGCTCTGGAAACACCATATATTTT. Its translation is CASSQGRVSSGNTIYF.

This CDR3 is CASRGRQGTAGYTF. CDR3 coding DNA: TGTGCCAGCAGGGGTAGACAGGGGACAGCTGGCTACACCTTC. The V and J genes are TRBV6-5 and TRBJ1-2; TRBD1 matches at 8 bases. The CDR3 loop spans 14 amino acids. Germline CDR1 reads MNHEY; CDR2 reads SVGAGI. J lost 7 bases, V lost 6 bases, and 10 bases had no gene match.

As to this clone: This same CDR3 is encoded by further DNA sequences in the sample. The V and J genes are TRBV4-3 and TRBJ2-7; D unclear. In germline, CDR1 is LGHNA, CDR2 YSLEER. The CDR3 covers 13 residues. Trimming took off 0 bases at V and 3 bases at J, with 6 bases between the two ends. The CDR3 is CASSQEASYEQYF. The CDR3, as DNA: TGCGCCAGCAGCCAAGAGGCTAGCTACGAGCAGTACTTC.

The genes are TRBV7-3 and TRBJ2-3; 9 nucleotides line up with TRBD2. The CDR3 extends over 17 amino acids. CDR1 is SGHTA and CDR2 is FQGTGA in the germline V gene. Unmatched junction bases numbered 12, after V lost 5 bases and J lost 3 bases. The CDR3 protein is CASSPSRSSGTTDTQYF. The CDR3 DNA follows: TGTGCCAGCAGCCCCTCGCGATCTAGCGGGACGACAGATACGCAGTATTTT. Using reference TRBV7-3 and TRBJ2-3 for the parts outside the CDR3, the full variable domain is GAGVSQTPSNKVTEKGKYVELRCDPISGHTALYWYRQSLGQGPEFLIYFQGTGAADDSGLPNDRFFAVRPEGSVSTLKIQRTERGDSAVYLCASSPSRSSGTTDTQYFGPGTRLTVL.

The gene calls are TRBV7-8 and TRBJ2-3; TRBD2 agrees at 11 bases. Trimming at V came to 1 base and at J to 2 bases, leaving 8 bases not matched to a gene. Germline assignment: CDR1 SGHVS and CDR2 FQNEAQ. The CDR3 extends over 18 amino acids. The CDR3: CASSLGGLAGGPTDTQYF. For the CDR3, the DNA is TGTGCCAGCAGCTTAGGGGGGCTAGCGGGGGGCCCCACAGATACGCAGTATTTT. The full variable domain, with the rest looked up from reference TRBV7-8 and TRBJ2-3, is GAGVSQSPRYKVAKRGQDVALRCDPISGHVSLFWYQQALGQGPEFLTYFQNEAQLDKSGLPSDRFFAERPEGSVSTLKIQRTQQEDSAVYLCASSLGGLAGGPTDTQYFGPGTRLTVL.

V usage is TRBV11-2 and J usage is TRBJ2-7, with D perhaps TRBD2 (5 bases). Trimming took off 2 bases at V and 5 bases at J, with 10 bases between the two ends. Germline V gene sequence: CDR1 SGHAT, CDR2 FQNNGV. CDR3 length: 13 residues. This chain's CDR3 is CASSLRGGDEQYF. CDR3 bases: TGTGCCAGCAGCTTACGGGGTGGCGACGAGCAGTACTTC.

This sequence joins TRBV6-5 and TRBJ1-4, with D possibly TRBD1 on 5 matching bases. V dropped 1 base and J dropped 4 bases, with 7 bases sitting between them. The CDR3 extends over 14 amino acids. Germline CDR1 MNHEY, CDR2 SVGAGI. CDR3 DNA: TGTGCCAGCAGTTACTGGCAGGGTAATGAAAAACTGTTTTTT. Translating it yields CASSYWQGNEKLFF.

This CDR3 is CASSLGSGLLYEQYF. The CDR3 DNA reads TGTGCCAGCAGCTTAGGGTCGGGACTGCTCTACGAGCAGTACTTC. The rearrangement joins TRBV7-8 to TRBJ2-7; D may be TRBD2 (6 bases). CDR3 length equals 15 residues. Germline V gene lookup returns CDR1 SGHVS and CDR2 FQNEAQ. Between the trimmed V and J ends, which lost 1 base and 3 bases, there was a span of 13 bases.

In its sample, this clone was seen once. The gene calls are TRBV30 and TRBJ2-1; TRBD2 matches 10 bases. Unmatched junction bases numbered 5, after V lost 7 bases and J lost 5 bases. The CDR3 is 13 residues long. In germline, CDR1 is GTSNPN, CDR2 SVGIG (reference sequence). CDR3 residues: CASTAGGHNEQFF. The CDR3 coding sequence is TGTGCCTCAACAGCGGGGGGGCACAATGAGCAGTTCTTC.